One and the same sample provided the 17 T cell receptor beta chains below, sequenced in a study of spatial heterogeneity in lung cancer. As for time point: sample taken at primary tumor resection. No cell sorting; template was whole RNA from tumor, lung tissue or PBMC. TCRdb re-called the 5' RACE reads with MiXCR, one entry per CDR3 protein. Among nearly 50,000 distinct CDR3 sequences listed, roughly 7.2% were seen once. Source: PBMCs, taken at surgery. The receptor set was obtained from a female donor with early-stage non-small cell lung cancer.

This clonotype was picked up many times. The CDR3 DNA is TGTGCCAGCAGTTTACGGTACACCGGGGAGCTGTTTTTT. Protein: CASSLRYTGELFF. This chain links TRBV27 with TRBJ2-2; no definite D call. Germline V CDR1 and CDR2: MNHEY, SMNVEV (reference sequence). The CDR3 has 13 residues. V was pared by 2 bases and J by 3 bases, with 4 bases between.

This clonotype turned up a few times. V and J are TRBV20-1 and TRBJ2-1; 10 nucleotides match TRBD1. Looked up from germline, CDR1 is DFQATT and CDR2 is SNEGSKA (reference sequence). V trimming: 6 bases; J trimming: 8 bases; junction bases outside the gene matches: 13. This CDR3 has 15 amino acids. The CDR3 region is CSALNRDRGKDEQFF. CDR3 DNA: TGCAGTGCCCTTAACCGGGACAGGGGAAAGGATGAGCAGTTCTTC.

This clonotype was detected a few times. The CDR3 DNA follows: TGTGCCAGCAGCCCCCCGGGTCTATGGGGCGGCGAGCAGTACTTC. It encodes CASSPPGLWGGEQYF. The chain employs TRBV13 and TRBJ2-7, with a possible D match to TRBD1 (5 bases). The CDR3 is 15 amino acids. With 5 bases removed from V and 6 bases from J, the gap between germline ends came to 20 bases. Germline values: CDR1 PRHDT, CDR2 FYEKMQ (reference sequence). The whole variable domain, remainder taken from reference TRBV13 and TRBJ2-7, is AAGVIQSPRHLIKEKRETATLKCYPIPRHDTVYWYQQGPGQDPQFLISFYEKMQSDKGSIPDRFSAQQFSDYHSELNMSSLELGDSALYFCASSPPGLWGGEQYFGPGTRLTVT.

The table lists this clonotype with a few counts. The genes are TRBV30 and TRBJ2-1; D not resolved. The CDR3 extends over 16 amino acids. From germline, CDR1 is GTSNPN and CDR2 SVGIG (reference sequence). Trimming removed 6 bases at V and 4 bases at J, with 22 bases between. The CDR3 sequence: CACDLGPRPSYNEQFF. CDR3 sequence (DNA): TGTGCCTGCGACCTTGGTCCTCGCCCGAGTTACAATGAGCAGTTCTTC.

This clonotype was recorded many times. The chain is built from TRBV28 and TRBJ1-5; no definite D call. CDR3 length: 13 residues. CDR1 and CDR2 (germline): MDHEN, SYDVKM. V was pared by 5 bases and J by 7 bases, with 12 bases between. The CDR3 spells CASSPRTWQPQHF. CDR3 in DNA: TGTGCCAGCAGTCCACGGACTTGGCAGCCCCAGCATTTT.

This chain connects TRBV12-3 or TRBV12-4 to TRBJ2-1; D might be TRBD1 (6 bases). Deletions cut 7 bases from V and 7 bases from J, with 17 bases between. The CDR3 runs 14 residues. CDR3 amino acids: CASTVGRGPNEQFF. The CDR3 coding sequence is TGTGCCAGCACGGTTGGCAGGGGCCCGAATGAGCAGTTCTTC.

The V and J genes are TRBV4-3 and TRBJ2-1, with no clear D. The length of the CDR3 is 15 residues. Trimming cost V 1 base and J 2 bases, with 9 bases left between them. Per germline, CDR1 LGHNA and CDR2 YSLEER. The CDR3 sequence is CASSQGPTAYNEQFF. CDR3 sequence (DNA): TGCGCCAGCAGCCAAGGACCAACGGCCTACAATGAGCAGTTCTTC.

This clonotype has only a few counts. V usage is TRBV6-2 or TRBV6-3 and J usage is TRBJ2-5; D is possibly TRBD2 (6 bases). V was trimmed by 6 bases and J by 2 bases, leaving 13 bases between them. CDR3 size: 14 residues. Germline CDR1 is MNHEY and CDR2 is SVGEGT. The CDR3 DNA sequence: TGTGCCAGCAGCCTGCTAGCGTATCAAGAGACCCAGTACTTC. Its translation: CASSLLAYQETQYF.

This clonotype occurred many times. The rearrangement links TRBV6-5 to TRBJ1-6, with 8 nucleotides matching TRBD1. The CDR3 sequence is 13 residues long. V was pared by 8 bases and J by 9 bases, with 6 bases of the junction left unmatched. Germline V lookup: CDR1 MNHEY, CDR2 SVGAGI. The CDR3 sequence is CASQGAGISPLHF. For the CDR3, the DNA is TGTGCCAGCCAGGGGGCAGGGATTTCACCCCTCCACTTT.

This clonotype was observed a handful of times. This sequence joins TRBV29-1 and TRBJ1-2, with D uncertain. The CDR3 sequence is 10 residues long. V lost 5 bases and J 7 bases, leaving 8 bases between the germline ends. Germline V gives CDR1 SQVTM, CDR2 ANQGSEA. This CDR3 is CSVFSGGYTF. CDR3 bases: TGCAGCGTTTTCTCAGGTGGCTACACCTTC.

This clonotype was counted at least ten times. The chain is built from TRBV3-1 and TRBJ2-1; D gene unclear. CDR1 is LGHDT, CDR2 YNNKEL, per germline (reference sequence). V dropped 4 bases and J dropped 6 bases, with 13 bases sitting between them. This CDR3 spans 14 amino acids. The CDR3: CASSPMVSSNEQFF. CDR3 sequence (DNA): TGTGCCAGCAGCCCAATGGTTAGTAGCAATGAGCAGTTCTTC.

A few counts support this clonotype. This chain joins TRBV10-3 and TRBJ2-3, with TRBD2 matching 8 bases. Germline CDR1 and CDR2: ENHRY and SYGVKD. V trimming: 3 bases; J trimming: 4 bases; junction bases outside the gene matches: 6. The CDR3 length is 15 residues. The CDR3 nucleotides read TGTGCCATCAGTGATTCCGGACTAGCCGCAGATACGCAGTATTTT. This gives the protein CAISDSGLAADTQYF.

This clonotype was seen many times. The rearrangement links TRBV19 to TRBJ1-5; D uncertain. With 1 base removed from V and 11 bases from J, the gap between germline ends came to 21 bases. Germline assignment: CDR1 LNHDA and CDR2 SQIVND (reference sequence). The CDR3 spans 16 residues. In nucleotides, the CDR3 is TGTGCCAGTAGTATAGTGTCGGGTGGCAGTCTGGGAACCCAGCATTTT. It translates to CASSIVSGGSLGTQHF.

The chain links TRBV7-8 to TRBJ1-1; D unclear. The germline V gene encodes CDR1 SGHVS and CDR2 FQNEAQ. The V end was cut by 2 bases, the J end by 4 bases, with 11 bases between. CDR3 length: 14 amino acids. The CDR3 is CASSLPGRGTEAFF. The CDR3, as DNA: TGTGCCAGCAGCTTACCGGGCCGGGGCACTGAAGCTTTCTTT. Using reference TRBV7-8 and TRBJ1-1 for the parts outside the CDR3, the full variable domain is GAGVSQSPRYKVAKRGQDVALRCDPISGHVSLFWYQQALGQGPEFLTYFQNEAQLDKSGLPSDRFFAERPEGSVSTLKIQRTQQEDSAVYLCASSLPGRGTEAFFGQGTRLTVV.

This clonotype has a count of ten or more. This sequence joins TRBV19 and TRBJ2-5; D gene ambiguous. Germline V CDR1 and CDR2: LNHDA, SQIVND (reference sequence). Trimming cost V 5 bases and J 3 bases, with 10 bases left between them. The CDR3 spans 13 residues. CDR3 coding DNA: TGTGCCAGTAGTTTTCAGCGCAAAGAGACCCAGTACTTC. Translated: CASSFQRKETQYF. The whole variable domain, filled in from reference TRBV19 and TRBJ2-5, reads DGGITQSPKYLFRKEGQNVTLSCEQNLNHDAMYWYRQDPGQGLRLIYYSQIVNDFQKGDIAEGYSVSREKKESFPLTVTSAQKNPTAFYLCASSFQRKETQYFGPGTRLLVL.

At least ten counts were recorded for this clonotype. The chain employs TRBV7-2 and TRBJ2-1, with 8 positions matching TRBD2. CDR3 length: 15 residues. CDR1 and CDR2 from the germline V gene are SGHTA and FQGNSA. After removal of 1 base from V and 5 bases from J, the junction contained 4 bases not matched to a gene. CDR3 protein: CASSLDPGGDNEQFF. The DNA for the CDR3 is TGTGCCAGCAGCTTAGATCCGGGGGGGGACAATGAGCAGTTCTTC.

The V call is TRBV5-1, the J call TRBJ2-3, with TRBD2 matching over 10 bases. The CDR3 extends over 16 amino acids. With 3 bases clipped from V and 6 bases from J, the junction kept 10 bases outside the gene matches. Germline assignment: CDR1 SGHRS and CDR2 YFSETQ. In DNA form, the CDR3 reads TGCGCCAGCAGCTCGACGATAGCGGGGGGATGGGATACGCAGTATTTT. It translates to CASSSTIAGGWDTQYF.